This T cell receptor beta chain was recorded in a study of metastatic and nonmetastatic thyroid tumors (dated by TCRdb to between 2020 and 2021). At the level of the whole study: The researchers compared repertoires between peripheral blood samples and tumor or nodule tissue samples from patients with malignant or benign thyroid disease.

This clone appeared a few times. Its antigen remains unidentified. No much larger clone exists at a distance of one base, and base qualities are not known. Libraries were made using PCR. Reads for this sample came from an Illumina HiSeq 4000. High-throughput sequencing was used to profile the TCR beta-chain CDR3 region of every patient. As for how the authors treated the data: CDR3 differences across clinicopathological groups were used to build a classifier for discriminating distant-metastatic papillary thyroid cancer patients. Repertoire diversity was assessed with the Shannon index, and tumor-blood repertoire similarity with the Morisita-Horn index. TCRdb passed the public sequencing reads through fastp at Q25 and MiXCR, retaining productive beta sequences. V and J calls and clone size were set by TCRdb, not the authors. The sample table lists about 39,000 clones, about a sixth of them with a count of one. 3.8% of the sample belongs to the ten largest clones.

No treatment had been received by any patient before thyroid surgery. The study retrospectively analysed patient clinical samples collected from the early 2010s to the late 2010s using T-cell receptor beta sequencing. From its cysteine to its phenylalanine, the CDR3 spans 13 amino acids. CDR3 DNA only is kept here, 39 bases in frame from base 1. The CDR1 and CDR2 encoded by the germline V gene (reference sequence) are GTSNPN and SVGIG. V is cut back by 5 bases and J by 7 bases, with 9 bases in the junction unmatched. Paper-wide results and their limitations: TCR beta diversity was reported as significantly higher in malignant tumors than in benign nodules, in both blood and tumor samples.

The V and J segments used are TRBV30 and TRBJ2-7, with TRBD1 identical over 9 junction bases. The receptor's source is a female donor with papillary thyroid cancer or a benign thyroid nodule (not recorded which). Some clones in this sample may be carry-over from other donors' samples. Sequenced sample: blood. The DNA sequence is given as TGTGCCTGGTCCGGGACAGGGATATGGGAGCAGTACTTC. This gives the protein CAWSGTGIWEQYF.